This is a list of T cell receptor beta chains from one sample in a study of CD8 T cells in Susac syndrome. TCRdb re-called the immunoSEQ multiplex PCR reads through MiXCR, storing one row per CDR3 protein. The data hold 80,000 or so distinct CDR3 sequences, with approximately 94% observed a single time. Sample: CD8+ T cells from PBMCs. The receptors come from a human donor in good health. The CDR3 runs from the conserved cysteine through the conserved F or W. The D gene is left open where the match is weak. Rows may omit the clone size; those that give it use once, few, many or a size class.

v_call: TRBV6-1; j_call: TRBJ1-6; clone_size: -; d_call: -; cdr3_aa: CASSEGRSYNSPLHF; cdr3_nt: TGTGCCAGCAGTGAGGGTCGCTCCTATAATTCACCCCTCCACTTT
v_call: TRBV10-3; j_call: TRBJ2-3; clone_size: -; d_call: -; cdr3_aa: CAIRVEGSTDTQYF; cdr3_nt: TGTGCCATCAGGGTGGAGGGGAGCACAGATACGCAGTATTTT
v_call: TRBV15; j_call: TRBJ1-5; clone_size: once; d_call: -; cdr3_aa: CATSGGNQPQHF; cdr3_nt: TGTGCCACCAGCGGGGGTAATCAGCCCCAGCATTTT
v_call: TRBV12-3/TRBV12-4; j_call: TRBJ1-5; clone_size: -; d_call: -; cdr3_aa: CASSFWDQYDQPQHF; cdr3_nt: TGTGCCAGCAGTTTTTGGGATCAATACGATCAGCCCCAGCATTTT
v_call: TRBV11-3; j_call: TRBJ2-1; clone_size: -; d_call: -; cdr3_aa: CASSHRDKENEQFF; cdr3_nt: TGTGCCAGCAGCCATCGGGACAAGGAAAATGAGCAGTTCTTC
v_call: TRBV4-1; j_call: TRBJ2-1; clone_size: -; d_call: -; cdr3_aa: CASSQGLGNEQFF; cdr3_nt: TGCGCCAGCAGCCAAGGGTTGGGGAATGAGCAGTTCTTC
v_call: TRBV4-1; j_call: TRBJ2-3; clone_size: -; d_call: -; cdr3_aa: CASSRRASAGDTQYF; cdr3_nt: TGCGCCAGCAGCCGCCGGGCGAGCGCCGGAGATACGCAGTATTTT
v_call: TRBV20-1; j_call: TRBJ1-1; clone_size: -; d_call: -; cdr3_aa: CSARSALAGWGIRVAFF; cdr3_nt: TGCAGTGCTAGGAGCGCCTTAGCGGGTTGGGGAATTAGGGTAGCTTTCTTT
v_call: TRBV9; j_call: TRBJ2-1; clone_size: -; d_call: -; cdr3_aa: CASSVAANEQFF; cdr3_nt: TGTGCCAGCAGCGTAGCGGCCAATGAGCAGTTCTTC
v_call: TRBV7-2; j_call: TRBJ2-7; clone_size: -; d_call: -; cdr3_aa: CASSQSDSTDYEQYF; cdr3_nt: TGTGCCAGCAGCCAGTCAGACTCGACAGACTACGAGCAGTACTTC
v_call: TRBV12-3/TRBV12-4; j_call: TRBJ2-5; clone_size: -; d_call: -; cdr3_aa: CASSLRGRTRGETQYF; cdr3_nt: TGTGCCAGCAGTTTGAGGGGACGTACCCGGGGGGAGACCCAGTACTTC
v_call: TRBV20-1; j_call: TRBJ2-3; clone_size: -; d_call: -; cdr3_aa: CSAPTGWVADTQYF; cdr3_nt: TGCAGTGCCCCGACTGGGTGGGTCGCAGATACGCAGTATTTT
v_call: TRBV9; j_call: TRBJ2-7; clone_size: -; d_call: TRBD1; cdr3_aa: CASSSPGDRDYEQYF; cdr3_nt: TGTGCCAGCAGCTCCCCAGGGGACAGGGACTACGAGCAGTACTTC
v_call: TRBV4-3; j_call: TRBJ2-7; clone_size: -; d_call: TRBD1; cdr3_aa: CASSHDTDREQYF; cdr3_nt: TGCGCCAGCAGCCACGACACGGACAGGGAGCAGTACTTC
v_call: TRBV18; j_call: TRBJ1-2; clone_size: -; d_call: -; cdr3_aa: CASSPPPGYGYTF; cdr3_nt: TGTGCCAGCTCACCGCCCCCCGGGTATGGCTACACCTTC
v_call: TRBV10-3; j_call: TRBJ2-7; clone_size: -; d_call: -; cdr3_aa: CAIGDTYEQYF; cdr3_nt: TGTGCCATAGGGGACACCTACGAGCAGTACTTC
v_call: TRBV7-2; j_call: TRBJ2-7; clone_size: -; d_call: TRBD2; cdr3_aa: CASSNLAGGPLAQYF; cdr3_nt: TGTGCCAGCAGCAACCTAGCGGGGGGGCCCCTCGCGCAGTACTTC
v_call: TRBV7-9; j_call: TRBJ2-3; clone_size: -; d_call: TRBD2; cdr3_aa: CASSSGLAQTQYF; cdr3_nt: TGTGCCAGCAGCTCCGGACTAGCACAGACCCAGTATTTT